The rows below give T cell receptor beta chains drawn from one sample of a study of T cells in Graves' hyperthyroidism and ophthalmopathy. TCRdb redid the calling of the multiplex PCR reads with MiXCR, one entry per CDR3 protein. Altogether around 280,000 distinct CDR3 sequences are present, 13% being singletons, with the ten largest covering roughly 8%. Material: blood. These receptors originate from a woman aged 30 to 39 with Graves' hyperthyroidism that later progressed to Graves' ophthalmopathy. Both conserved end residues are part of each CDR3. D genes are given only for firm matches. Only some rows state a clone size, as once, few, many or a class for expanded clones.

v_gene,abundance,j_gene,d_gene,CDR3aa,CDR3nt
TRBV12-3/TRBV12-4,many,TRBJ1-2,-,CASTLEGVDYGYTF,TGTGCCAGCACCCTGGAGGGGGTGGACTATGGCTACACCTTC
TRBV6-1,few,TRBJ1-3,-,CASSGYVSSGNTIYF,TGTGCCAGCAGTGGATATGTTAGCTCTGGAAACACCATATATTTT
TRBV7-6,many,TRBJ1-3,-,CASSLGQISSGNTIYF,TGTGCCAGCAGCTTAGGACAGATTAGCTCTGGAAACACCATATATTTT
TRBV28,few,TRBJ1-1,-,CASSWRIMNTEAFF,TGTGCCAGCAGTTGGCGGATTATGAACACTGAAGCTTTCTTT
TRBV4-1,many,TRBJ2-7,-,CASSQDRTMLSYEQYF,TGCGCCAGCAGCCAAGATAGGACTATGCTATCCTACGAGCAGTACTTC
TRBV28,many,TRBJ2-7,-,CASSPTGFAYEQYF,TGTGCCAGCAGCCCTACAGGGTTCGCCTACGAGCAGTACTTC
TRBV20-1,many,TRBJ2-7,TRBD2,CSARDPGLAAYEQYF,TGCAGTGCTAGAGACCCGGGACTAGCGGCTTACGAGCAGTACTTC
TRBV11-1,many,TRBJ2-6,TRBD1,CASSLRGLGANVLTF,TGTGCCAGCAGCTTAAGGGGGCTAGGGGCCAACGTCCTGACTTTC
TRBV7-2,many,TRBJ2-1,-,CASSLAHGGGSEQFF,TGTGCCAGCAGCTTAGCGCATGGAGGGGGCAGTGAGCAGTTCTTC
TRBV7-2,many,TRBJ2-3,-,CASSLAGRDTDTQYF,TGTGCCAGCAGCTTAGCGGGCCGCGACACAGATACGCAGTATTTT
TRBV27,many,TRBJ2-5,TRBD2,CASSSLLAPQETQYF,TGTGCCAGCAGCAGCTTACTAGCGCCTCAAGAGACCCAGTACTTC
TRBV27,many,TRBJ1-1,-,CASRGTLMNTEAFF,TGTGCCAGCAGGGGGACCTTAATGAACACTGAAGCTTTCTTT
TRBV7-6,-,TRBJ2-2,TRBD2,CASSFLAGLNTGELFF,TGTGCCAGCAGCTTTCTAGCGGGATTGAACACCGGGGAGCTGTTTTTT
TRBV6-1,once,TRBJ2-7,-,CASSESEGYEQYF,TGTGCCAGCAGTGAATCGGAGGGATACGAGCAGTACTTC
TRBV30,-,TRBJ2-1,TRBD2,CARLGTSGGAGEQFF,TGTGCCCGCCTAGGGACTAGCGGGGGGGCCGGTGAGCAGTTCTTC
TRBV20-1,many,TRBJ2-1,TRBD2,CSAPGLAGRNEQFF,TGCAGTGCCCCGGGACTAGCGGGACGAAATGAGCAGTTCTTC
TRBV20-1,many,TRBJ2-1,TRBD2,CSARGTSGSYNEQFF,TGCAGTGCAAGGGGGACTAGCGGGAGTTACAATGAGCAGTTCTTC
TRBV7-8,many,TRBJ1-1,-,CASSPPGTRNTEAFF,TGTGCCAGCAGCCCCCCCGGGACACGGAACACTGAAGCTTTCTTT
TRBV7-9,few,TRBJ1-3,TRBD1,CASSPFGQGESGNTIYF,TGTGCCAGCAGCCCCTTTGGACAGGGGGAAAGTGGAAACACCATATATTTT
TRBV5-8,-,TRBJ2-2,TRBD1,CASSSGQGNTELFF,TGTGCCAGCAGCTCGGGACAGGGGAATACGGAGCTGTTTTTT
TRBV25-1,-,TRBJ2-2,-,CASSAQSNTGELFF,TGTGCCAGCAGTGCACAGTCGAACACCGGGGAGCTGTTTTTT
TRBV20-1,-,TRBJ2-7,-,CSAPVGYEQYF,TGCAGTGCCCCGGTGGGGTACGAGCAGTACTTC